The entry below gives a single T cell receptor (beta chain) sequence along with its context. The sample belongs to a study of blood T cell repertoires in COVID-19. As for the study in general: Specimens from acute and convalescent COVID-19 originated in the United States, Italy and Spain. PBMCs, B-cell-depleted T cells, or T cells provided the cDNA or gDNA that made up the material.

Source study methods: From reference gene primer amplification, estimates of nucleated cell counts were derived. Assay used: immunoSEQ multiplex PCR; TCRdb lists only in-frame clones, some missing. Clone size and V and J calls were adopted from that table, with D and trimming inferred from the DNA. Here the sample spans about 240,000 clones, 87% being singletons. J was trimmed by 9 bases and V by 2 bases; bases with no gene match: 6. The germline CDR1 and CDR2 sequences are MNHEY and SVGAGI. This CDR3 comprises 16 residues. V is TRBV6-5 and J is TRBJ1-6; 11 bases are a match to TRBD1. Material for sequencing was peripheral blood. This clonotype originated in a man between 60 and 70 years old who had recovered from COVID-19. CDR3 amino acids: CASSYTRTGGFSPLHF. As DNA, the CDR3 is TGTGCCAGCAGTTACACGCGGACAGGGGGCTTTTCACCCCTCCACTTT.